Listed below are T cell receptor beta chains from one sample, sequenced in a study. TCRdb analysed the 5' RACE reads with MiXCR anew, one entry per CDR3 protein. Altogether tens of thousands of distinct CDR3 sequences are present, over 25% being singletons, with the ten largest covering approximately 3.7%. Sequencing input: memory CD4+ T cells sorted from a lymph node. The receptor source for this set is a female donor with breast cancer. CDR3s include the opening cysteine and the closing phenylalanine or tryptophan. The D gene is left open where the match is weak. Rows give clone size only sometimes, using once, few, many, or a class for an expanded clone.

d_gene	v_gene	j_gene	abundance	CDR3nt	CDR3aa
TRBD1	TRBV12-3/TRBV12-4	TRBJ1-1	few	TGTGCCAGCAGTACCCCCGGGACAGCCTCTGAAGCTTTCTTT	CASSTPGTASEAFF
TRBD2	TRBV12-3/TRBV12-4	TRBJ2-7	few	TGTGCCAGCAGTCCCGCTAGCGGGAGCGGCTTTTACGAGCAGTACTTC	CASSPASGSGFYEQYF
TRBD1	TRBV30	TRBJ2-6	NA	TGTGCCTGGAGTGACAGGGGGCTTAGTGGGGCCAACGTCCTGACTTTC	CAWSDRGLSGANVLTF
NA	TRBV10-3	TRBJ2-3	many	TGTGCCATCAGTGAGAGCGGGAGCACAGATACGCAGTATTTT	CAISESGSTDTQYF
TRBD2	TRBV20-1	TRBJ2-7	NA	TGCAGTGCTAGGAAGGGACTAGCGGAAAGCTACGAGCAGTACTTC	CSARKGLAESYEQYF
TRBD2	TRBV6-5	TRBJ2-7	NA	TGTGCCAGTAGTCCCCCCCATGCCGCGGGAGCCTACGAGCAGTACTTC	CASSPPHAAGAYEQYF
NA	TRBV11-2	TRBJ1-3	NA	TGTGCCAGCACCCCCGAGGGGACGCGACTCTCTGGAAACACCATATATTTT	CASTPEGTRLSGNTIYF
TRBD1	TRBV6-1	TRBJ1-2	NA	TGTACCAGCGATCCCGACAGGGGCTATGGCTACACCTTC	CTSDPDRGYGYTF
NA	TRBV7-2	TRBJ2-1	many	TGTGCCAGCAGCCGACTCGACAGGCCAAACAATGAGCAGTTCTTC	CASSRLDRPNNEQFF
NA	TRBV5-6	TRBJ1-6	NA	TGTGCCAGCAGCTTGGGCGGCGCGGATTCACCCCTCCACTTT	CASSLGGADSPLHF
NA	TRBV20-1	TRBJ1-5	few	TGCAGTGCTAGAGCGGCAGGGGTGGGCAATCAGCCCCAGCATTTT	CSARAAGVGNQPQHF
TRBD1	TRBV30	TRBJ2-1	few	TGTGCCTGGCACACGGGGACAGGGGATAATGAGCAGTTCTTC	CAWHTGTGDNEQFF
NA	TRBV3-1	TRBJ2-7	NA	TGTGCCAGCAGCCTCCATAGCGAGCAGTACTTC	CASSLHSEQYF
NA	TRBV6-1	TRBJ2-7	NA	TGTGCCAGCGGAGGTGGGACTGCTTACGAGCAGTACTTC	CASGGGTAYEQYF
NA	TRBV7-2	TRBJ2-2	many	TGTGCCAGCAGCTCCTTTCAGACGGCTAGCGGGGAGCTGTTTTTT	CASSSFQTASGELFF
TRBD1	TRBV25-1	TRBJ2-5	medium-sized	TGTGCCAGCAGTGATACAGGGGGCGTGAAGACCCAGTACTTC	CASSDTGGVKTQYF
NA	TRBV7-9	TRBJ2-5	NA	TGTGCCAGCAGCTTAGCGGGGGCCCGGGAGACCCAGTACTTC	CASSLAGARETQYF
TRBD1	TRBV7-8	TRBJ2-1	NA	TGTGCCAGCAGCCCTTTCGACAGGGGAGCGGATGAGCAGTTCTTC	CASSPFDRGADEQFF
TRBD2	TRBV4-1	TRBJ2-3	NA	TGCGCCAGCAGCCAGTTCGGGGGGACCACAGATACGCAGTATTTT	CASSQFGGTTDTQYF
TRBD1	TRBV9	TRBJ1-3	NA	TGTGCCAGCAGCGCCTTTACAGGGGGCGGAAACACCATATATTTT	CASSAFTGGGNTIYF
NA	TRBV6-7	TRBJ1-1	few	TGTGCCAGCAGTTACTCGTTCGATGGCCCAATGAACACTGAAGCTTTCTTT	CASSYSFDGPMNTEAFF
TRBD2	TRBV5-1	TRBJ2-1	few	TGCGCCAGCAGAGCGGGCGGGGGGGATTATATCGACTACAATGAGCAGTTCTTC	CASRAGGGDYIDYNEQFF
NA	TRBV10-3	TRBJ2-2	NA	TGTGCCATGGGACGGCCGAACACCGGGGAGCTGTTTTTT	CAMGRPNTGELFF
NA	TRBV29-1	TRBJ2-7	NA	TGCAGCGTTCGAGAGGGCAGCCGCTACGAGGAGTACTTC	CSVREGSRYEEYF
NA	TRBV7-9	TRBJ2-3	NA	TGTGCCAGCAGCCTGAAAGCAGATACGCAGTATTTT	CASSLKADTQYF
NA	TRBV6-1	TRBJ2-1	NA	TGTGCCAGCAGGGCCTCACCCGGGACGGCTATAGGGCGGTTCTTC	CASRASPGTAIGRFF
TRBD2	TRBV29-1	TRBJ2-5	few	TGCAGCTTCCAAGGACTAGCGGGACGACAAGAGACCCAGTACTTC	CSFQGLAGRQETQYF
NA	TRBV7-8	TRBJ2-3	NA	TGTGCCAGCAGCTTAGGTCAGGGGAGCACAGATACGCAGTATTTT	CASSLGQGSTDTQYF
NA	TRBV20-1	TRBJ1-1	many	TGCAGTGCTCCAACCGGGTCCCTGGGGACTGAAGCTTTCTTT	CSAPTGSLGTEAFF
TRBD1	TRBV15	TRBJ2-2	many	TGTGCCACCAGCAGAGGCACAGGGGTAGTCACCGGGGAGCTGTTTTTT	CATSRGTGVVTGELFF
NA	TRBV7-8	TRBJ1-3	NA	TGTGCCAGCAGCTTAAAACGGCGGGGGGCTCCTGGAAACACCATATATTTT	CASSLKRRGAPGNTIYF
NA	TRBV20-1	TRBJ2-1	few	TGCAGTGCTAGAGATACGGGGATTTACGGGAGCTCCTACAATGAGCAGTTCTTC	CSARDTGIYGSSYNEQFF
NA	TRBV7-3	TRBJ2-7	many	TGTGCCAGCAGCTCAGGGTCGAGCGAGCAGTACTTC	CASSSGSSEQYF
NA	TRBV14	TRBJ1-1	NA	TGTGCCAGCAGCCTTTGCACAGGGCGGCCAATGAACACTGAAGCTTTCTTT	CASSLCTGRPMNTEAFF
TRBD1	TRBV12-3/TRBV12-4	TRBJ1-1	few	TGTGCCAGCAGTTTAGGGGTGCGACAGGGCGAAGCTTTCTTT	CASSLGVRQGEAFF
NA	TRBV3-1	TRBJ2-1	NA	TGTGCCAGCAGCCAGAGCGGTTCCTACAATGAGCAGTTCTTC	CASSQSGSYNEQFF
TRBD2	TRBV9	TRBJ2-7	few	TGTGCCAGCAGCGACCAAGGCGGGAGGGCCGACGAGCAGTACTTC	CASSDQGGRADEQYF
TRBD2	TRBV6-5	TRBJ2-1	NA	TGTGCCAGCAAGGGACTAGCGGAAGAAGCATACAATGAGCAGTTCTTC	CASKGLAEEAYNEQFF
NA	TRBV3-1	TRBJ1-1	few	TGTGCCAGCAGCCAAGGGGCAGCCACTGAAGCTTTCTTT	CASSQGAATEAFF
NA	TRBV9	TRBJ2-7	NA	TGTGCCAGCAGCTTCCGACTCAGCTCCTACGAGCAGTACTTC	CASSFRLSSYEQYF
NA	TRBV10-3	TRBJ1-5	once	TGTGCCATCAATGCTGACGGGCCGGGGCGGCCCCAGCATTTT	CAINADGPGRPQHF
TRBD2	TRBV20-1	TRBJ2-3	NA	TGCAGTGCTAGAGTACTAGCGGTTGAGGGAGATACGCAGTATTTT	CSARVLAVEGDTQYF
NA	TRBV12-3/TRBV12-4	TRBJ2-2	NA	TGTGCCAGCAGCGTGTGGGAAACCGGGGAGCTGTTTTTT	CASSVWETGELFF
NA	TRBV6-2/TRBV6-3	TRBJ2-5	NA	TGTGCCAGCGGCTCCCTGGCAACCCAGTACTTC	CASGSLATQYF
NA	TRBV7-3	TRBJ2-7	NA	TGTACCAGCAGCCTCGTTGGGGGCGGTAAACAGCAGTACTTC	CTSSLVGGGKQQYF
NA	TRBV15	TRBJ2-4	NA	TGTGCCACCACCCCAGGCGGAGGAATAGGAAACATTCAGTACTTC	CATTPGGGIGNIQYF
NA	TRBV2	TRBJ1-3	NA	TGTGCCAGCGCCGAAGGGGGGGGCTTCGGAAACACCATATATTTT	CASAEGGGFGNTIYF
NA	TRBV28	TRBJ2-7	few	TGTGCCACCCGATATGATCCCTACGAGCAGTACTTC	CATRYDPYEQYF
NA	TRBV4-1	TRBJ2-1	many	TGCGCCAGCAGCCCCTACCCCCCGGGGTACAATGAGCAGTTCTTC	CASSPYPPGYNEQFF
TRBD2	TRBV12-3/TRBV12-4	TRBJ2-3	few	TGTGCCAGCAGTACTAGAACCCTAGCGGGAACGCAGTATTTT	CASSTRTLAGTQYF
TRBD1	TRBV27	TRBJ1-6	NA	TGTGCCAGCAGCGCTAGACAGGGGGTCACCTATAATTCACCCCTCCACTTT	CASSARQGVTYNSPLHF